The 23 T cell receptor beta chains given below trace back to one sample, sequenced in a study of T cells in Graves' hyperthyroidism and ophthalmopathy (dated by TCRdb to between 2017 and 2020). Receptor amplification or capture employed multiplex PCR. TCRdb shows the sequencer as Illumina HiSeq 2000. The TCR beta CDR3 regions were amplified from the RNA transcripts. The first round of RT-PCR for the TCR CDR3 was performed with the HTBI primer set and the Qiagen OneStep RT-PCR kit. TCRdb redid the processing of the public reads, applying fastp at Q25 and MiXCR, and retained in-frame beta chains. Each CDR3 protein appears once, grouped with its most common genes and DNA. The sample table contains hundreds of thousands of distinct CDR3 sequences; only one count was recorded for 14% of them. The ten largest clones capture 10% to 13% of the sample. Specimen: blood. The source is a woman aged 18-30 years with Graves' hyperthyroidism.

This clonotype was detected ten times or more. The chain carries TRBV19 and TRBJ1-5; TRBD1 is a possible D gene (5 bases). V dropped 5 bases and J dropped 4 bases, with 12 bases sitting between them. The germline V gene has CDR1 LNHDA and CDR2 SQIVND (reference sequence). This CDR3 spans 14 amino acids. The CDR3 DNA sequence: TGTGCCAGTAGTGCGGGGCGGACGAATCAGCCCCAGCATTTT. Its translation: CASSAGRTNQPQHF.

The V call is TRBV19, the J call TRBJ2-3, with D perhaps matching TRBD2 (6 bases). The CDR3 covers 13 residues. V shed 6 bases and J shed 4 bases, with 11 bases lying between them. Germline V lookup: CDR1 LNHDA, CDR2 SQIVND (reference sequence). CDR3 residues: CASRLEGSDTQYF. CDR3 DNA: TGTGCCAGTAGGTTGGAGGGTTCAGATACGCAGTATTTT.

With regard to this clonotype: Just one base apart from a much larger clone, this may be a read error. This sequence joins TRBV6-2 or TRBV6-3 and TRBJ1-4, with D tentatively TRBD1 (5 bases). Germline V gene lookup returns CDR1 MNHEY and CDR2 SVGEGT. The CDR3 runs 15 residues. CDR3 in amino acids: CASNYSFWTFEKLFF. For the CDR3, the DNA is TGTGCCAGCAATTACTCATTCTGGACATTTGAAAAACTGTTTTTT.

This clonotype occurred many times. This chain joins TRBV5-6 and TRBJ1-1; unclear D gene. Germline assignment: CDR1 SGHDT and CDR2 YYEEEE. Trimming stripped 2 bases from V and 1 base from J, with 15 bases between. This CDR3 is built from 16 residues. CDR3 in amino acids: CASSLGLDGWNTEAFF. CDR3 in DNA: TGTGCCAGCAGCTTAGGCTTGGACGGATGGAACACTGAAGCTTTCTTT.

This clonotype was seen repeatedly, ten times or more. This chain connects TRBV6-1 to TRBJ2-5; 8 bases align to TRBD2. Germline V gene sequence: CDR1 MNHNS, CDR2 SASEGT. CDR3 length: 14 residues. The CDR3 is CATVASGLQETQYF. In DNA form, the CDR3 reads TGTGCTACCGTGGCTAGCGGGCTACAAGAGACCCAGTACTTC.

In its sample, this clonotype was seen many times. The genes are TRBV11-1 and TRBJ1-2; weak D call: TRBD1 (5 bases). CDR1 SGHAT and CDR2 FQDESV come from the germline V gene (reference sequence). This CDR3 is built from 13 residues. Trimming took off 2 bases at V and 4 bases at J, with 8 bases between the two ends. Here the CDR3 DNA reads TGTGCCAGCAGCTTACGACAGTCCTATGGCTACACCTTC. Residues: CASSLRQSYGYTF.

Many counts were recorded for this clonotype. V usage is TRBV7-3 and J usage is TRBJ2-7; TRBD1 aligns across 9 bases. The CDR3 is 13 amino acids. Germline V gives CDR1 SGHTA, CDR2 FQGTGA. J was trimmed by 6 bases and V by 5 bases; bases with no gene match: 5. CDR3 DNA: TGTGCCAGCAGCCCGGACAGGGGCTCCGAGCAGTACTTC. This codes for CASSPDRGSEQYF.

This sequence joins TRBV7-9 and TRBJ2-1; D is uncertain. V was clipped by 3 bases and J by 8 bases, with 11 bases between them. Germline V gene data show CDR1 as SEHNR and CDR2 as FQNEAQ (reference sequence). This CDR3 is 13 amino acids long. CDR3 sequence reads: CASSLTSGDEQFF. In DNA, the CDR3 is TGTGCCAGCAGCTTGACCTCAGGCGATGAGCAGTTCTTC.

This clonotype was counted many times. V and J are TRBV20-1 and TRBJ2-1, with 9 bases matching TRBD1. With V trimmed by 4 bases and J by 2 bases, 12 bases remained unmatched. The CDR3 loop spans 17 amino acids. The V gene's germline CDR1 is DFQATT and CDR2 SNEGSKA (reference sequence). This CDR3 reads CSATSAGTGRTYNEQFF. CDR3 in DNA: TGCAGTGCTACCTCTGCCGGGACAGGGAGGACCTACAATGAGCAGTTCTTC.

CDR3 nucleotide sequence: TGCAGCGTCCGGGCCTCGGGGCATGAGCAGTTCTTC. This gives the protein CSVRASGHEQFF. The J gene is TRBJ2-1, the V gene TRBV29-1; either TRBD1 or TRBD2 may supply D (5 bases each). The V end was cut by 6 bases, the J end by 8 bases, with 14 bases between. CDR1 SQVTM and CDR2 ANQGSEA come from the germline V gene. This CDR3 region has 12 residues.

This clonotype came up many times. The rearrangement uses TRBV18 and TRBJ2-7; D call uncertain. CDR3 length: 12 residues. Trimming pared 2 bases from V and 5 bases from J, leaving 7 bases between. Looked up from germline, CDR1 is KGHSH and CDR2 is LQKENI. CDR3 sequence: CASSPVKNEQYF. CDR3 DNA: TGTGCCAGCTCACCAGTAAAGAACGAGCAGTACTTC.

This clonotype has ten or more counts. The chain employs TRBV7-8 and TRBJ2-4, with TRBD1 identical over 7 bases. The J segment lost 4 bases and the V segment lost 4 bases, leaving 10 bases of the junction unmatched. The CDR3 spans 16 residues. Germline CDR1 reads SGHVS; CDR2 reads FQNEAQ. The CDR3 loop reads CASSSTSGTAKNIQYF. In DNA form, the CDR3 reads TGTGCCAGCAGCTCTACTTCCGGGACAGCGAAAAACATTCAGTACTTC.

This clonotype was counted at least ten times. The chain carries TRBV2 and TRBJ2-3; the D gene is possibly TRBD2 (5 bases). V was cut by 2 bases and J by 2 bases, with 8 bases left in between. This CDR3 is 14 amino acids long. Germline CDR1 is SNHLY and CDR2 is FYNNEI. The DNA for the CDR3 is TGTGCCAGCAGTGAATGGGGAGACACAGATACGCAGTATTTT. This translates into CASSEWGDTDTQYF.

The chain links TRBV6-2 or TRBV6-3 to TRBJ2-7; the D gene could be TRBD1 or TRBD2 (5 bases each). Trimming shortened V by 2 bases and J by 1 base, and 15 bases separated the two germline ends. Germline V gives CDR1 MNHEY, CDR2 SVGEGT. The CDR3 length is 16 residues. The CDR3 protein is CASSYHGTARSYEQYF. For the CDR3, the DNA is TGTGCCAGCAGTTACCACGGGACCGCCCGATCCTACGAGCAGTACTTC.

The sample holds many counts of this clonotype. The J gene is TRBJ1-2, the V gene TRBV15; D perhaps matches TRBD1 (5 bases). Trimming left V 0 bases short and J 5 bases short, with 16 bases between. Looked up from germline, CDR1 is LNHNV and CDR2 is YYDKDF (reference sequence). The CDR3 has 16 residues. The CDR3 DNA sequence: TGTGCCACCAGCAGAGATCTCCAGGGCCCGGGTTATGGCTACACCTTC. It specifies CATSRDLQGPGYGYTF. Drawing the rest from reference TRBV15 and TRBJ1-2, the complete variable domain is DAMVIQNPRYQVTQFGKPVTLSCSQTLNHNVMYWYQQKSSQAPKLLFHYYDKDFNNEADTPDNFQSRRPNTSFCFLDIRSPGLGDTAMYLCATSRDLQGPGYGYTFGSGTRLTVV.

The V call is TRBV12-5, the J call TRBJ1-5; no clear D gene. CDR3 size: 12 residues. Trimming removed 6 bases at V and 9 bases at J, with 12 bases between. CDR1 and CDR2 (germline): LGHNT, FRNRAP. The CDR3 here is CASGKAGRPQHF. The CDR3 nucleotides read TGTGCTAGTGGCAAGGCCGGTCGGCCCCAGCATTTT. The full variable domain, rest sourced from reference TRBV12-5 and TRBJ1-5, is DARVTQTPRHKVTEMGQEVTMRCQPILGHNTVFWYRQTMMQGLELLAYFRNRAPLDDSGMPKDRFSAEMPDATLATLKIQPSEPRDSAVYFCASGKAGRPQHFGDGTRLSIL.

At least ten counts were recorded for this clonotype. This rearrangement joins TRBV11-2 to TRBJ2-7; 7 positions agree with TRBD1. V lost 0 bases to trimming and J lost 5 bases; unmatched junction nucleotides: 7. The V gene's germline CDR1 is SGHAT and CDR2 FQNNGV. The CDR3 is made up of 15 amino acids. In DNA form, the CDR3 reads TGTGCCAGCAGCTTAGACAGACAGGGATTCCACGAGCAGTACTTC. Amino acid sequence: CASSLDRQGFHEQYF.

This clonotype was counted many times. The chain combines TRBV12-3 or TRBV12-4 with TRBJ2-3, with TRBD2 as a possible D gene (5 bases). This CDR3 has 14 amino acids. V was trimmed by 3 bases and J by 6 bases, leaving 13 bases between them. CDR3 in amino acids: CASSFFAGPDTQYF. In DNA form, the CDR3 reads TGTGCCAGCAGTTTCTTTGCGGGTCCCGATACGCAGTATTTT.

This chain connects TRBV20-1 to TRBJ2-3; 7 bases map to TRBD2. The V gene's germline CDR1 is DFQATT and CDR2 SNEGSKA (reference sequence). The CDR3 extends over 13 amino acids. J was trimmed by 0 bases and V by 8 bases; bases with no gene match: 5. The CDR3 here is CSWLAVSTDTQYF. In nucleotides, the CDR3 is TGCAGTTGGCTAGCGGTGAGCACAGATACGCAGTATTTT.

This clonotype was detected only a few times. V and J are TRBV28 and TRBJ1-6; tentative D call: TRBD1 (5 bases). The CDR3 covers 16 residues. Trimming stripped 4 bases from V and 5 bases from J, with 15 bases between. Germline lookup yields CDR1 MDHEN and CDR2 SYDVKM. The CDR3 DNA reads TGTGCCAGCAGTTCATTGGCAGGGATGGATAATTCACCCCTCCACTTT. Amino acid sequence: CASSSLAGMDNSPLHF. Full variable domain (remainder filled in from reference TRBV28 and TRBJ1-6): DVKVTQSSRYLVKRTGEKVFLECVQDMDHENMFWYRQDPGLGLRLIYFSYDVKMKEKGDIPEGYSVSREKKERFSLILESASTNQTSMYLCASSSLAGMDNSPLHFGNGTRLTVT.

The rearrangement joins TRBV11-2 to TRBJ2-7; weak D call: TRBD2 (5 bases). CDR3 length: 15 amino acids. The V and J ends lost 5 bases and 2 bases respectively, with 16 bases between them. CDR1 SGHAT and CDR2 FQNNGV come from the germline V gene. Here the CDR3 DNA reads TGTGCCAGCAGCAAACGGACTGAATTTACCTACGAGCAGTACTTC. Encoded protein: CASSKRTEFTYEQYF. Looking up the rest from reference TRBV11-2 and TRBJ2-7 gives the full variable domain: EAGVAQSPRYKIIEKRQSVAFWCNPISGHATLYWYQQILGQGPKLLIQFQNNGVVDDSQLPKDRFSAERLKGVDSTLKIQPAKLEDSAVYLCASSKRTEFTYEQYFGPGTRLTVT.

This clonotype has more than one count but fewer than ten. The CDR3 protein is CASSRHASGEGEQFF. For the CDR3, the DNA is TGTGCCAGCAGCCGACACGCTAGCGGGGAGGGCGAGCAGTTCTTC. The chain has TRBV6-2 or TRBV6-3 and TRBJ2-1; 9 positions agree with TRBD2. Germline lookup yields CDR1 MNHEY and CDR2 SVGEGT. V shed 6 bases, J shed 10 bases, and the junction held 13 bases outside the gene matches. The CDR3 is 15 residues long.

This clonotype was counted ten times or more. J is TRBJ2-1 and V is TRBV2; D is unclear. V was cut by 0 bases and J by 1 base, with 4 bases left in between. The CDR3 spans 14 residues. Germline CDR1 SNHLY, CDR2 FYNNEI. The CDR3 coding sequence is TGTGCCAGCAGTGAAGCCATATCCTACAATGAGCAGTTCTTC. Its translation is CASSEAISYNEQFF.